What follows are 6 T cell receptor beta chains derived from one specimen sequenced in a study of CD8 T cells in ankylosing spondylitis. TCRdb recomputed calls from the 5' RACE reads with MiXCR, one row per CDR3 protein. The sample yields approximately 150,000 distinct CDR3 sequences, roughly 30% seen once. The source material was synovial fluid, either unsorted or a sorted T cell fraction (not recorded which). Receptor source: a male donor with ankylosing spondylitis.

This clonotype was picked up many times. The chain couples TRBV5-1 to TRBJ2-3, with 8 nucleotides matching TRBD2. CDR1 and CDR2 from the germline V gene are SGHRS and YFSETQ. V was clipped by 2 bases and J by 6 bases; unmatched bases: 8. This CDR3 has 15 amino acids. The CDR3 DNA reads as TGCGCCAGCAGCTTCCCGGGAGGGCCAGGGGATACGCAGTATTTT. This codes for CASSFPGGPGDTQYF.

This clonotype was counted between two and nine times. This chain connects TRBV23-1 to TRBJ1-1; the D is unclear. TRBV23-1 is an ORF, with its function uncertain. V lost 6 bases, J lost 5 bases, and 19 bases lay in between. The CDR3 length is 15 residues. Written as DNA, the CDR3 is TGCGCCAGCAGGGATCGGCGTTTACGGGGAACTGAAGCTTTCTTT. This encodes CASRDRRLRGTEAFF.

This clonotype was picked up a small number of times. This chain uses TRBV4-3 with TRBJ2-1, with D perhaps TRBD1 or TRBD2 (6 bases each). Trimming removed 1 base at V and 0 bases at J, with 10 bases between. Germline V gives CDR1 LGHNA, CDR2 YSLEER. The CDR3 has 16 residues. DNA for the CDR3: TGCGCCAGCAGCCAAGCTGAGGGGGGCTCCTACAATGAGCAGTTCTTC. Protein sequence: CASSQAEGGSYNEQFF.

The CDR3 DNA is TGTGCCAGCAGCTGGACACGGATAAATTCACCCCTCCACTTT. This codes for CASSWTRINSPLHF. The chain is built from TRBV25-1 and TRBJ1-6; TRBD1 might be the D (5 bases). Per the germline V gene, CDR1 is MGHDK and CDR2 is SYGVNS. The CDR3 totals 14 residues. V lost 6 bases and J lost 7, with 13 bases in between.

This clonotype occurred a few times. The V and J genes are TRBV9 and TRBJ2-5; the match to TRBD1 covers 7 bases. The V and J ends lost 0 bases and 5 bases, in that order; junction bases with no gene match: 7. The CDR3 covers 15 residues. CDR1 and CDR2 from the germline V gene are SGDLS and YYNGEE. CDR3 in amino acids: CASSVGDRAGETQYF. The CDR3 DNA is TGTGCCAGCAGCGTAGGAGACAGGGCAGGGGAGACCCAGTACTTC.

This clonotype came up many times. The chain combines TRBV20-1 with TRBJ2-1; D possibly corresponds to TRBD2 (5 bases). V shed 5 bases and J shed 10 bases, with 15 bases lying between them. This CDR3 region has 12 residues. Germline-derived CDR1 and CDR2 are DFQATT and SNEGSKA (reference sequence). The DNA of the CDR3 is TGCAGTGCTCCCAACGGGAAGGGCGAGCAGTTCTTC. Its protein product is CSAPNGKGEQFF.